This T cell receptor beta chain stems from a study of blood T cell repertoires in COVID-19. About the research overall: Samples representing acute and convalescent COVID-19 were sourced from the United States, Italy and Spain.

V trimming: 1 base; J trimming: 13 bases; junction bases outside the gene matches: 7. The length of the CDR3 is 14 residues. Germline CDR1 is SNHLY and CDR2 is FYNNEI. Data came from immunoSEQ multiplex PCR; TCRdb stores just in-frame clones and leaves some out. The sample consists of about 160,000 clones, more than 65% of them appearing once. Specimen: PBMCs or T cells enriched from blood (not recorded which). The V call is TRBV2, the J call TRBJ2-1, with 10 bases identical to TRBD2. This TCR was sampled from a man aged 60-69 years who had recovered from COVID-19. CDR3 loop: CASSEGVAGGRQFF. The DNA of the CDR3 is TGTGCCAGCAGTGAAGGAGTAGCGGGGGGTCGACAGTTCTTC. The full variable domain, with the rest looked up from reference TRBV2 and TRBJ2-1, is EPEVTQTPSHQVTQMGQEVILRCVPISNHLYFYWYRQILGQKVEFLVSFYNNEISEKSEIFDDQFSVERPDGSNFTLKIRSTKLEDSAMYFCASSEGVAGGRQFFGPGTRLTVL.